The present TCR beta chain was sequenced within a study of blood T cells in healthy people across ages. Study outcomes and limitations: The donors' CMV status was not determined, possibly confounding changes in expanded clonotypes.

Remarks on this clonotype: Its antigen is unidentified.

Alongside a J-beta primer mix, a sample-barcoded 5' primer served in a second PCR lasting about 7 to 11 cycles. MiXCR, applied by TCRdb to the 5' RACE reads, yields one record per CDR3 protein. The table lists some 1.1 million distinct CDR3 sequences, less than 45% of them singletons. Isolating PBMCs gave at least 7 million of these cells per sample. Total RNA was isolated from each sample in quantities of at least 6 micrograms. The CDR3 has 16 amino acids. Germline V gives CDR1 MNHEY, CDR2 SVGAGI. V was pared by 8 bases and J by 5 bases, with 13 bases of the junction left unmatched. This sequence joins TRBV6-5 and TRBJ2-1; 9 nucleotides align to TRBD1. The sample consisted of blood. The receptor comes from a man younger than 30 in good health. CDR3 region: CASGLLGQGRNNEQFF. The CDR3 DNA reads as TGTGCCAGCGGTCTATTAGGACAGGGGCGCAACAATGAGCAGTTCTTC.